The entry below describes one T cell receptor (beta chain). A read error may explain this, as a much larger clone is one base away. No conserved phenylalanine or tryptophan ends this CDR3, so it is likely a read error. This record comes from a study of early T cells in non-severe SARS-CoV-2 infection. Using its own MiXCR run on the 5' RACE reads, TCRdb lists one record per CDR3 protein. The sample gives just under 45,000 distinct CDR3 sequences, approximately 10% of which show up once; roughly 10% is in the top ten. Germline values: CDR1 DFQATT, CDR2 SNEGSKA (reference sequence). V lost 3 bases to trimming and J lost 1 base; unmatched junction nucleotides: 8. The CDR3 sequence is 15 residues long.

This chain uses TRBV20-1 with TRBJ2-5, with 7 bases matching TRBD2. This sequence was found in an adult who was a healthcare worker with PCR-confirmed SARS-CoV-2 infection or an uninfected control (not recorded which). Sequenced sample: whole blood. CDR3 coding DNA: TGCAGTGCTAGTTACAGCGGGGCATCCCAAGAGACCCAGTACTCC. Protein sequence: CSASYSGASQETQYS.